This record covers a single T cell receptor beta chain. What it binds is not known. Researchers ran the assay at a deep level. Authors' processing steps: Sequence data from immunoSEQ were junction-only and lacked quality scores; consequently, filtering differed. Generated by immunoSEQ multiplex PCR, the TCRdb table keeps only in-frame clones and is missing some. The DNA gave D and trimming, while V, J and clone size come from that table. This table has a few million clones, 90% to 96% appearing once. CDR3 size: 14 residues. Germline CDR1 is MNHNY and CDR2 is SVGAGI (reference sequence). V was pared by 6 bases and J by 1 base, with 13 bases between. This sample is part of a study of shared clonotypes between healthy human individuals. None of the donors, who were healthy HIV-negative adults, had recently had acute infections or vaccinations. General study points: The authors expected sequencing depth to affect clonotype sharing among donors.

The sequence came from a man between 18 and 35 years old in good health. The chain couples TRBV6-6 to TRBJ2-7; D unresolved. The sample taken for sequencing was naive CD4+ T cells sorted from blood. The subset is: CD45RA+ positively selected. The CDR3 protein is CASRHDGLSYEQYF. The DNA of the CDR3 is TGTGCCAGCAGACACGACGGCCTTTCCTACGAGCAGTACTTC.